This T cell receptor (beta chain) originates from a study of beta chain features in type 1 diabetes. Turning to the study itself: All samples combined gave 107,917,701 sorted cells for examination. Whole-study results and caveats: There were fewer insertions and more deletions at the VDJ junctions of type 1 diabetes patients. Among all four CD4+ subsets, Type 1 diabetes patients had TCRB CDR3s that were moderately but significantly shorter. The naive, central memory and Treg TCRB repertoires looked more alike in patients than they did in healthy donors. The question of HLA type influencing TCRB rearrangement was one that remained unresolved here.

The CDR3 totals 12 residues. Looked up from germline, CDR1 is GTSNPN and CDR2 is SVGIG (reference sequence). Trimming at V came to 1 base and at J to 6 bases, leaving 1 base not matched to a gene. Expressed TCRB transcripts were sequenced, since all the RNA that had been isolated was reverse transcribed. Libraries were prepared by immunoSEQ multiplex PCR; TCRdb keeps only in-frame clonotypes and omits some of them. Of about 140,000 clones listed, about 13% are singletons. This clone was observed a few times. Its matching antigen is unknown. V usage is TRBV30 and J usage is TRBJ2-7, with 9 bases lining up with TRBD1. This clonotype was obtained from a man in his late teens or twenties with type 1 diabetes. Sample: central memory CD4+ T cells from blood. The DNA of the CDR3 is TGTGCCTGGAGTGGGACAGGGGTCGAGCAGTACTTC. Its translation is CAWSGTGVEQYF.